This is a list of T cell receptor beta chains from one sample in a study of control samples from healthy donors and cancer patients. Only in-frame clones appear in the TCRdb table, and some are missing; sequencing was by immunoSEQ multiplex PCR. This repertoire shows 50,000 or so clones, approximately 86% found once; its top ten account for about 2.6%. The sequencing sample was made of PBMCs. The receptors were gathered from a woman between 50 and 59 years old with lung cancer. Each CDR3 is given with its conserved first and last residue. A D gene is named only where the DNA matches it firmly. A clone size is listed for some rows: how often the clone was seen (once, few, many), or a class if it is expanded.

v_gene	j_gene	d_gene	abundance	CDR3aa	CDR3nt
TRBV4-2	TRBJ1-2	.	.	CASSQDFSIANYGYTF	TGTGCCAGCAGCCAAGATTTCAGTATAGCTAACTATGGCTACACCTTC
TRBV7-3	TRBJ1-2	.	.	CASSFYVQLIANYGYTF	TGTGCCAGCAGCTTCTACGTTCAACTTATAGCTAACTATGGCTACACCTTC
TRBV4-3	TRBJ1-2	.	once	CASSLPLGSNYGYTF	TGCGCCAGCAGCCTACCATTAGGATCGAACTATGGCTACACCTTC
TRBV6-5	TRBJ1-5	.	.	CASGRGEDQPQHF	TGTGCCAGCGGCAGGGGCGAGGATCAGCCCCAGCATTTT
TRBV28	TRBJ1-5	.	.	CASSSDGYSNQPQHF	TGTGCCAGCAGTTCGGACGGCTATAGCAATCAGCCCCAGCATTTT
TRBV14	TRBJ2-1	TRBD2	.	CASSLRLAGAYNEQFF	TGTGCCAGCAGCCTAAGACTAGCGGGGGCGTACAATGAGCAGTTCTTC
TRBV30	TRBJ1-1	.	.	CAWSLNTEAFF	TGTGCCTGGAGTCTGAACACTGAAGCTTTCTTT
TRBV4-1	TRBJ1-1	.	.	CASSQDQGNTEAFF	TGCGCCAGCAGCCAAGATCAAGGTAACACTGAAGCTTTCTTT
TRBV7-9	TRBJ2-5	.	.	CASSSTRAGETQYF	TGTGCCAGCAGCTCAACAAGGGCGGGAGAGACCCAGTACTTC
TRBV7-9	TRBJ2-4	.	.	CASSRTGVNIQYF	TGTGCCAGCAGCCGCACGGGGGTCAACATTCAGTACTTC
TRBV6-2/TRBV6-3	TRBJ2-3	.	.	CASNPRVATDTQYF	TGTGCCAGCAACCCCCGAGTAGCGACAGATACGCAGTATTTT
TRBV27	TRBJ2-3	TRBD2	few	CASSPGLAVETQYF	TGTGCCAGCAGTCCGGGACTAGCTGTAGAGACGCAGTATTTT
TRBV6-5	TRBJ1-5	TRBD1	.	CASSRSGTGDQPQHF	TGTGCCAGCAGCCGATCCGGGACAGGCGATCAGCCCCAGCATTTT
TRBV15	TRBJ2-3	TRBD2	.	CATSTSGGATDTQYF	TGTGCCACCAGCACTAGCGGGGGGGCGACAGATACGCAGTATTTT
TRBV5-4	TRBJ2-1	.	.	CASSWGGPYNEQFF	TGTGCCAGCAGCTGGGGGGGCCCCTACAATGAGCAGTTCTTC
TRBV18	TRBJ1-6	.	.	CASSPYSGDGSPLHF	TGTGCCAGCTCACCATACTCGGGGGACGGATCACCCCTCCACTTT
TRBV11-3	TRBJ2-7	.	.	CASGSGTGAYEQYF	TGTGCCAGCGGTTCGGGGACGGGAGCCTACGAGCAGTACTTC
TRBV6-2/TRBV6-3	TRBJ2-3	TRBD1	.	CASSGGTGDTDTQYF	TGTGCCAGCAGTGGTGGGACAGGGGACACAGATACGCAGTATTTT
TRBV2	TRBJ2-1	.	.	CASSELQGSLGNEQFF	TGTGCCAGCAGTGAATTACAGGGCAGCTTGGGGAATGAGCAGTTCTTC
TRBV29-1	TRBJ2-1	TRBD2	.	CSAERGSSYNEQFF	TGCAGCGCCGAGCGGGGTAGCTCCTACAATGAGCAGTTCTTC
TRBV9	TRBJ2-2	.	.	CASSVEGELFF	TGTGCCAGCAGCGTAGAAGGGGAGCTGTTTTTT
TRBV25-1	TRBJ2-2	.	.	CASSGGYFNTGELFF	TGTGCCAGCAGTGGTGGCTACTTCAACACCGGGGAGCTGTTTTTT
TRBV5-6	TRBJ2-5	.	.	CASSFREETQYF	TGTGCCAGCAGCTTCAGGGAAGAGACCCAGTACTTC
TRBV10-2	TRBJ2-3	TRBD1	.	CATETGGGDTQYF	TGCGCCACCGAGACAGGGGGCGGAGATACGCAGTATTTT
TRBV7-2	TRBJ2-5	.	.	CASSEPDSQETQYF	TGTGCCAGCAGCGAACCGGACAGCCAAGAGACCCAGTACTTC
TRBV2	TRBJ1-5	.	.	CASTIRGGSNQPQHF	TGTGCCAGCACCATTCGGGGCGGGAGCAATCAGCCCCAGCATTTT
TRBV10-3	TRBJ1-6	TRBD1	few	CAIKGTGEKSPLHF	TGTGCCATCAAGGGAACAGGGGAAAAATCACCCCTCCACTTT
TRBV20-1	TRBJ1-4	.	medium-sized	CSASRVGEVEKLFF	TGCAGTGCTAGTAGGGTGGGGGAAGTTGAAAAACTGTTTTTT
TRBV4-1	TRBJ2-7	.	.	CASSQDPWYEQYF	TGCGCCAGCAGCCAAGATCCCTGGTACGAGCAGTACTTC
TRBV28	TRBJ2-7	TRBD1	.	CASSPPLTGANEQYF	TGTGCCAGCAGTCCCCCCCTGACAGGGGCTAACGAGCAGTACTTC
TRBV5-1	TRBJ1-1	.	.	CASITNVGDTEAFF	TGCGCCAGCATTACTAACGTGGGGGACACTGAAGCTTTCTTT
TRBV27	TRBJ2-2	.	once	CASSLWLSPNTGELFF	TGTGCCAGCAGTTTATGGCTCAGCCCTAACACCGGGGAGCTGTTTTTT
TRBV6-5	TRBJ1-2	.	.	CASSPRASYGYTF	TGTGCCAGCAGTCCGAGGGCCAGCTATGGCTACACCTTC
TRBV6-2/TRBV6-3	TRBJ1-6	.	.	CASSYQVSPLHF	TGTGCCAGCAGTTACCAGGTTTCACCCCTCCACTTT
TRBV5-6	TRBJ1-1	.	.	CASSLRAQFGTEAFF	TGTGCCAGCAGCTTGAGGGCACAATTCGGGACTGAAGCTTTCTTT
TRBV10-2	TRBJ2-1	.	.	CASSESIGVNSYNEQFF	TGCGCCAGCAGTGAGTCGATTGGCGTTAACTCCTACAATGAGCAGTTCTTC
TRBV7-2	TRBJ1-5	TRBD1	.	CASSQTGNQPQHF	TGTGCCAGCAGCCAGACAGGGAATCAGCCCCAGCATTTT
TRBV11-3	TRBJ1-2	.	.	CASSSGIYGYTF	TGTGCCAGCAGCTCAGGCATCTATGGCTACACCTTC
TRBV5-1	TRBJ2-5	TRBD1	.	CASSLGDRIPQQETQYF	TGCGCCAGCAGCTTGGGGGACAGGATCCCACAACAAGAGACCCAGTACTTC
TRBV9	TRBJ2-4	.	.	CASSFGSGTAKNIQYF	TGTGCCAGCAGCTTCGGATCCGGGACAGCCAAAAACATTCAGTACTTC
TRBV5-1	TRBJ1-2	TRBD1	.	CASSSTGENYGYTF	TGCGCCAGCAGCTCTACAGGGGAGAACTATGGCTACACCTTC